The clone carrying this T cell receptor (beta chain) was seen only a few times. This sample stems from a study of blood T cells in healthy people across ages. Per-sample yields of isolated PBMCs were at least 7 million. The length of the CDR3 is 15 residues. Germline V gene lookup returns CDR1 SNHLY and CDR2 FYNNEI. The V end lost 0 bases, the J end lost 4 bases, and 12 bases lay between the germline ends. Together with a sample-barcoded 5' primer, a J-beta primer mix was included in a second PCR lasting roughly 6 to 12 cycles. TCRdb ran MiXCR on the 5' RACE reads and lists one entry per CDR3 protein. Of roughly 1,700,000 distinct CDR3 sequences detected, 25% to 30% appear once; the ten largest clones hold roughly 8%.

This clonotype was sampled from a young woman in good health. This chain joins TRBV2 and TRBJ1-1; tentative D call: TRBD1 (5 bases). Sequencing was performed on blood. The CDR3 coding sequence is TGTGCCAGCAGTGAAGCAGGCGGGGGGGGCACTGAAGCTTTCTTT. This encodes CASSEAGGGGTEAFF. Based on the CDR3 plus reference TRBV2 and TRBJ1-1, the full variable domain is EPEVTQTPSHQVTQMGQEVILRCVPISNHLYFYWYRQILGQKVEFLVSFYNNEISEKSEIFDDQFSVERPDGSNFTLKIRSTKLEDSAMYFCASSEAGGGGTEAFFGQGTRLTVV.